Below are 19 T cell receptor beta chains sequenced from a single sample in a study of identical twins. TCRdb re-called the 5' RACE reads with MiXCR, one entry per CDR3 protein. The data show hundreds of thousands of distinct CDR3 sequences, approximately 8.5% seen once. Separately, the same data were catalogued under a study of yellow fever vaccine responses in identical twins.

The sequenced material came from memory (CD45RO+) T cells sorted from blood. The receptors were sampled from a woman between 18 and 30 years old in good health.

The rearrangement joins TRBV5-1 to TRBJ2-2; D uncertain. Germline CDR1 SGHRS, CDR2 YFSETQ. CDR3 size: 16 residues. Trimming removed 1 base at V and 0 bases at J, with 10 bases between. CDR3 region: CASSLRPGTNTGELFF. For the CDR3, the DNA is TGCGCCAGCAGCTTGAGGCCTGGAACGAACACCGGGGAGCTGTTTTTT.

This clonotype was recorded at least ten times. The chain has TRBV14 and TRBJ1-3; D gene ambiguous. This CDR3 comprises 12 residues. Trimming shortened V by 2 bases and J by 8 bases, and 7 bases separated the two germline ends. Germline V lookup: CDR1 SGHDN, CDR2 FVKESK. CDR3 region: CASSQFGYTIYF. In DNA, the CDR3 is TGTGCCAGCAGCCAATTCGGGTACACCATATATTTT.

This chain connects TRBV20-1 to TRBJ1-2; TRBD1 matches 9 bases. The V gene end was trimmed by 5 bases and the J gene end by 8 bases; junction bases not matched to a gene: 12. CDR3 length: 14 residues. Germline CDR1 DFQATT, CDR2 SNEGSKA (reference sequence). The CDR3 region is CSAGGGQGSLGYTF. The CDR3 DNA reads TGCAGTGCTGGCGGGGGACAGGGTAGTCTGGGCTACACCTTC.

The CDR3 protein is CASSEEVGGNSEAFF. In DNA, the CDR3 is TGTGCCAGCAGTGAGGAAGTGGGCGGTAATTCTGAAGCTTTCTTT. The V and J genes are TRBV6-5 and TRBJ1-1, with D unclear. The CDR3 runs to 15 residues. The germline V and J ends were trimmed by 5 bases and 6 bases, with 19 bases remaining between them. The germline V gene has CDR1 MNHEY and CDR2 SVGAGI.

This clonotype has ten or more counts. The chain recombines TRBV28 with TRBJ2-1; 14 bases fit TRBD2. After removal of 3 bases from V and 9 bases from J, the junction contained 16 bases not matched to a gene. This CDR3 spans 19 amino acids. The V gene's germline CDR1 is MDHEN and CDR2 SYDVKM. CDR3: CASSFHRTGTSGSSSEQFF. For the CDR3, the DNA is TGTGCCAGCAGTTTCCATCGTACCGGGACTAGCGGGAGCAGTAGTGAGCAGTTCTTC.

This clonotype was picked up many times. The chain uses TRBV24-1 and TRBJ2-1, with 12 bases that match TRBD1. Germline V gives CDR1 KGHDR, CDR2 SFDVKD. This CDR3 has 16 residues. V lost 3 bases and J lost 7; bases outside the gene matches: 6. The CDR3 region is CATSDAGQGARNEQFF. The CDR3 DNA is TGTGCCACCAGTGATGCGGGACAGGGGGCGAGGAATGAGCAGTTCTTC.

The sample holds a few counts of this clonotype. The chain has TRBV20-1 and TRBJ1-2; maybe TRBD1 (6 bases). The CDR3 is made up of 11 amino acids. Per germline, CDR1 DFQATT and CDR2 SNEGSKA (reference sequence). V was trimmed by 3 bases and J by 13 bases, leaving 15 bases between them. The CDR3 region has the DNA TGCAGTGCTAGTGCGGGGGGGGCCGCCACCTTC. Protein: CSASAGGAATF.

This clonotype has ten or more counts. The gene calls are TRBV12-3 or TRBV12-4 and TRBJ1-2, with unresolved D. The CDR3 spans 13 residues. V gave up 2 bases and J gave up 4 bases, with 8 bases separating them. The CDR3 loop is CASSLPPTYGYTF. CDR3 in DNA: TGTGCCAGCAGTTTACCCCCTACCTATGGCTACACCTTC.

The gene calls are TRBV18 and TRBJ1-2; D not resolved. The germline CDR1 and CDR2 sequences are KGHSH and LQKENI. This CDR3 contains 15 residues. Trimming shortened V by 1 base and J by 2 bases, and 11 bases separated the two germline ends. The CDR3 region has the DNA TGTGCCAGCTCACCACAGCGGGATTTGAACTATGGCTACACCTTC. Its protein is CASSPQRDLNYGYTF.

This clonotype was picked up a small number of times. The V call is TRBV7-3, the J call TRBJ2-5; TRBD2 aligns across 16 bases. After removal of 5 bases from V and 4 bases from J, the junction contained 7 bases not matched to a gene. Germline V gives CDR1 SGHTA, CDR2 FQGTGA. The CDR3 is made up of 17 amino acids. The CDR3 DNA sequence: TGTGCCAGCAGCCCGGGACTAGCGGGAGGGGTAGGAGAGACCCAGTACTTC. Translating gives CASSPGLAGGVGETQYF.

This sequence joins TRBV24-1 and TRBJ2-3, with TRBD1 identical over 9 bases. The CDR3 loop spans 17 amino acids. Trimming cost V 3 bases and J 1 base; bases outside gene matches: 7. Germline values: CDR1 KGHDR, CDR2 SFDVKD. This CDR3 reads CATSDPPDRGRTDTQYF. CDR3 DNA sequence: TGTGCCACCAGTGATCCTCCGGACAGGGGACGCACAGATACGCAGTATTTT.

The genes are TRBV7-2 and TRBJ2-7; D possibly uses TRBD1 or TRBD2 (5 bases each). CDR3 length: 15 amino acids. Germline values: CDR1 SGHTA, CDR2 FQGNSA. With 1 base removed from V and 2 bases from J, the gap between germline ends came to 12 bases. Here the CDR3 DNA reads TGTGCCAGCAGCTTAGGTCCGGGGCCCGCCTACGAGCAGTACGTC. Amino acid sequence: CASSLGPGPAYEQYV.

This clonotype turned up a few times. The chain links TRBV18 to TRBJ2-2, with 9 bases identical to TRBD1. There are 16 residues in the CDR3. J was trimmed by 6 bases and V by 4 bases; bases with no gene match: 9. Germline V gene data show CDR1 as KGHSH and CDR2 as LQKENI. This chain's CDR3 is CASSLHPDRGAGELFF. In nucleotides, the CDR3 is TGTGCCAGCTCACTACACCCGGACAGGGGAGCCGGGGAGCTGTTTTTT.

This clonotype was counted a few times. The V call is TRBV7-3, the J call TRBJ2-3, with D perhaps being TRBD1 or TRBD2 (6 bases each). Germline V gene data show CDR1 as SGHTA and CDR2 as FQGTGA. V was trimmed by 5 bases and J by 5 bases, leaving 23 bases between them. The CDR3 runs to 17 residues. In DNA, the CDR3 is TGTGCCAGCAGCCCCCACGGGGGCGAACGAACCCAAGATACGCAGTATTTT. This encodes CASSPHGGERTQDTQYF.

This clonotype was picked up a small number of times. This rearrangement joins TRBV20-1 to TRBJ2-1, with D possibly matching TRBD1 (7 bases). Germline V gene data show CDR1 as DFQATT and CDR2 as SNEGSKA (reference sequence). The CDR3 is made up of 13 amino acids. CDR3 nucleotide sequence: TGCAGCCAGGGACAGTCGGGGGACAATGAGCAGTTCTTC. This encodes CSQGQSGDNEQFF.

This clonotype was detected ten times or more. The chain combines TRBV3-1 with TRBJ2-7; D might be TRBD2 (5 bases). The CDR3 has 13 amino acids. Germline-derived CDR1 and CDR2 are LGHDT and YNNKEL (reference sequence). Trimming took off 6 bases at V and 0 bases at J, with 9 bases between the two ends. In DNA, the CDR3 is TGTGCCAGCAGAAGCGGTCCCTCCTACGAGCAGTACTTC. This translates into CASRSGPSYEQYF.

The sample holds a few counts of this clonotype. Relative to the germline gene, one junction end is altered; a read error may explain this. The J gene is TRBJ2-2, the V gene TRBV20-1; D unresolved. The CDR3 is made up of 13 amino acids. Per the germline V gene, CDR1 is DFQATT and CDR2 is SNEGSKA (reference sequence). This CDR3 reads CSVREVQTGELFF. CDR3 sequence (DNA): TGCAGTGTTAGAGAGGTGCAGACCGGGGAGCTGTTTTTT.

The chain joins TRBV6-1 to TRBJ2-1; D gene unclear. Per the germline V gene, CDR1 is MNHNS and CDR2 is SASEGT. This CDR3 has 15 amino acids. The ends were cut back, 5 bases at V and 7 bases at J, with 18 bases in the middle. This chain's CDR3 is CASSPDSPSWNEQFF. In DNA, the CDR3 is TGTGCCAGCAGTCCCGACTCCCCCTCTTGGAATGAGCAGTTCTTC.

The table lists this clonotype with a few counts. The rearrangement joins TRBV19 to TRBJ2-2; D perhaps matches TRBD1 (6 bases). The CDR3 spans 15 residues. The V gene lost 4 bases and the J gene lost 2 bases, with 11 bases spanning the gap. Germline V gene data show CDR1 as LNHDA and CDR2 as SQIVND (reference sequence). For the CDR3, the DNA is TGTGCCAGTAGTAGGGACACCCAAAACACCGGGGAGCTGTTTTTT. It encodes CASSRDTQNTGELFF.